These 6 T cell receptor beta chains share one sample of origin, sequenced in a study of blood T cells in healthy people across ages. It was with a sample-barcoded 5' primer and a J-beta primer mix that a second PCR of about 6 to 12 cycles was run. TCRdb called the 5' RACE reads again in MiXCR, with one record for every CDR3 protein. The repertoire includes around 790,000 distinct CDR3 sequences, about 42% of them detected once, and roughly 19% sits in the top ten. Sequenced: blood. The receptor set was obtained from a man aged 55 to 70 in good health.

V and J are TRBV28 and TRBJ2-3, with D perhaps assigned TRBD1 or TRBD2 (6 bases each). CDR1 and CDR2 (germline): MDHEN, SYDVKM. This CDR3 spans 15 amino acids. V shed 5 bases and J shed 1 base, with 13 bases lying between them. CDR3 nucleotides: TGTGCCAGCAGTGTGGGGGGCTCTGGCACAGATACGCAGTATTTT. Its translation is CASSVGGSGTDTQYF.

CDR3 nucleotide sequence: TGTGCCAGCAGCCGTGCAGGGACAGGGGGCGTCGAGCAGTACTTC. Amino acid sequence: CASSRAGTGGVEQYF. The chain joins TRBV6-2 or TRBV6-3 to TRBJ2-7; TRBD1 matches at 12 bases. V gave up 6 bases and J gave up 6 bases; unmatched junction bases: 9. CDR1 and CDR2 from the germline V gene are MNHEY and SVGEGT. The CDR3 runs 15 residues.

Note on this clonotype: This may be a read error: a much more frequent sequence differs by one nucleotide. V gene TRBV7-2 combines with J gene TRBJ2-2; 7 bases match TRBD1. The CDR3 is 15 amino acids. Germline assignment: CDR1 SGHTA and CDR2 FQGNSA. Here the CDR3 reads CSSSHRQGSTGELFF. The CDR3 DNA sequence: TGTTCCAGCAGCCACAGACAGGGTAGTACCGGGGAGCTGTTTTTT. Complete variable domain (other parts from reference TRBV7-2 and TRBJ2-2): GAGVSQSPSNKVTEKGKDVELRCDPISGHTALYWYRQSLGQGLEFLIYFQGNSAPDKSGLPSDRFSAERTGGSVSTLTIQRTQQEDSAVYLCSSSHRQGSTGELFFGEGSRLTVL.

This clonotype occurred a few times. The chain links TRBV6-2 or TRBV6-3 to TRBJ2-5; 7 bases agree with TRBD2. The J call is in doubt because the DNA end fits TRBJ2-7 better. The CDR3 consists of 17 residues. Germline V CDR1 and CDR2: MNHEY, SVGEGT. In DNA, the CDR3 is TGTGCCAGCAGTTATTCGTCCGGGCGGGAGTATGACTACGAGCAGTACTTC. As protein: CASSYSSGREYDYEQYF.

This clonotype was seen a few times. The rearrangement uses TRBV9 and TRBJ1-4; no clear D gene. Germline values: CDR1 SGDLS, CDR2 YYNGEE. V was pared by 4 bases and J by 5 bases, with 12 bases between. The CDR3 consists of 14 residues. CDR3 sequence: CASSPGRRNEKLFF. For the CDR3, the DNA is TGTGCCAGCAGCCCCGGACGGAGGAATGAAAAACTGTTTTTT.

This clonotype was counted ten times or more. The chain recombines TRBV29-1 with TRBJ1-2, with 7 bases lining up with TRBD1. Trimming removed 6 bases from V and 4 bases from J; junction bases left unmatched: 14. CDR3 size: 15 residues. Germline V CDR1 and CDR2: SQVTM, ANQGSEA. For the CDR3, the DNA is TGCAGCGTCCCCGAGTGGGGACAGAAAAGCTATGGCTACACCTTC. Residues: CSVPEWGQKSYGYTF.